A single TCR beta chain is shown here with its context. Its antigen remains unidentified. A J-beta primer mix and a sample-barcoded 5' primer were used in a second PCR of roughly 6 to 11 cycles. Every sample produced at least 3 million CDR3-containing paired-end reads. MiXCR, run by TCRdb on the 5' RACE reads, gives a single entry per CDR3 protein. The table shows 1.4 million to 1.5 million distinct CDR3 sequences, with approximately 40% occurring only once. CDR1 and CDR2 (germline): SGHTA, FQGNSA. The V end lost 7 bases, the J end lost 7 bases, and 19 bases lay between the germline ends. This CDR3 spans 14 amino acids. This specimen belongs to a study of blood T cells in healthy people across ages. Study-level points and caveats: PBMCs left unsorted prevented a conclusive naive versus antigen-experienced comparison. Measured against age, TCR beta diversity per million T cells decreased in a roughly linear manner. Because donor CMV status was unknown, expanded clonotype changes were possibly confounded.

The sequenced sample consisted of blood. V and J are TRBV7-2 and TRBJ2-5, with D possibly being TRBD1 (6 bases). This receptor was obtained from a woman aged 18-29 years in good health. Here the CDR3 DNA reads TGTGCCAGCATCCCGAAGGGGGTCCCGGGGACCCAGTACTTC. As protein: CASIPKGVPGTQYF.